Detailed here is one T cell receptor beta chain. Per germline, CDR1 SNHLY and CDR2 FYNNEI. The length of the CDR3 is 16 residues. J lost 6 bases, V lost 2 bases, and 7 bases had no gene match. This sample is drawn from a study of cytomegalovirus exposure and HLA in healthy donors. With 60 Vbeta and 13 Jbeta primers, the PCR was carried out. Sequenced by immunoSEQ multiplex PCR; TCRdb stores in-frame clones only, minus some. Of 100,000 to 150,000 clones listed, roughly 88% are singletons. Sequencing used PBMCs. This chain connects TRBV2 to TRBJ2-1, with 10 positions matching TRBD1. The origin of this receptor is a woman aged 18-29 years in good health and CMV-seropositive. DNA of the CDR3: TGTGCCAGCAGTGAAAGGGACAGGGGACTTCTCAATGAGCAGTTCTTC. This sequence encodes CASSERDRGLLNEQFF.